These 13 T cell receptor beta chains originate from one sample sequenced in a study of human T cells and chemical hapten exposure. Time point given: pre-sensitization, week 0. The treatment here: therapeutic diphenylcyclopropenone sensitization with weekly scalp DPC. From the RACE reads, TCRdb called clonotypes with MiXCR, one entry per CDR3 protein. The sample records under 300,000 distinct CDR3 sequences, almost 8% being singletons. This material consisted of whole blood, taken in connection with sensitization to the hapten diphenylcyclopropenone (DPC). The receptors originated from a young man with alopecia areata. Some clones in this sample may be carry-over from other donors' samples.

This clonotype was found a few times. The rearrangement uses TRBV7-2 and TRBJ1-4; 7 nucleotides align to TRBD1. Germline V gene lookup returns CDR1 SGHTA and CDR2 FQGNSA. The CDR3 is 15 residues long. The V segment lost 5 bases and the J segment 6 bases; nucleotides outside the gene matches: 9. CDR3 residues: CASSGAGTVYEKLFF. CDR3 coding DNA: TGTGCCAGCAGCGGAGCCGGGACAGTGTATGAAAAACTGTTTTTT.

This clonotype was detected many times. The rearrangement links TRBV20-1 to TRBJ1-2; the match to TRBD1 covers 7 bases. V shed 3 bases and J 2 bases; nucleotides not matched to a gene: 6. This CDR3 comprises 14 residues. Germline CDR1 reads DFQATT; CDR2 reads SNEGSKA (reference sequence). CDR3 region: CSASHRGENYGYTF. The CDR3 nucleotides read TGCAGTGCTAGCCACAGGGGAGAGAACTATGGCTACACCTTC.

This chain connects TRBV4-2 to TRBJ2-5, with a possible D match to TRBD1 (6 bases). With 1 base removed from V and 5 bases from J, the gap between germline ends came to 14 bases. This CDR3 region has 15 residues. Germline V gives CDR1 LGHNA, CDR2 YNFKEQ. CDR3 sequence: CASSQVEQGPETQYF. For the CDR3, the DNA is TGTGCCAGCAGCCAAGTAGAACAGGGCCCGGAGACCCAGTACTTC.

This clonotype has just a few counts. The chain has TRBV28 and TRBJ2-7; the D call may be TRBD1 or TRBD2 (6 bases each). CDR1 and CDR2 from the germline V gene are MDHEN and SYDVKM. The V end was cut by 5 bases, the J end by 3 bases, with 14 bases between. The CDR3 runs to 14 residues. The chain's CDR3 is CASSNLGGFYEQYF. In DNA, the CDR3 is TGTGCCAGCAGTAACCTCGGGGGCTTCTACGAGCAGTACTTC.

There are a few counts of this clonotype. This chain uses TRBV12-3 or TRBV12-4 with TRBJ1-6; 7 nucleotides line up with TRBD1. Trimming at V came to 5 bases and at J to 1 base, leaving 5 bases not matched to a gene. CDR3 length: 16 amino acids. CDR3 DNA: TGTGCCAGCAGTGGTTCAGGGGGTTCCTATAATTCACCCCTCCACTTT. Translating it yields CASSGSGGSYNSPLHF.

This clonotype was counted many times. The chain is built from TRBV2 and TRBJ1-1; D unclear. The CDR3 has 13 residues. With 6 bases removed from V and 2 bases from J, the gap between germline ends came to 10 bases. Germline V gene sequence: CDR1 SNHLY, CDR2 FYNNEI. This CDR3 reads CASRARRNTEAFF. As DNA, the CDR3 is TGTGCCAGCAGGGCTCGTAGAAACACTGAAGCTTTCTTT. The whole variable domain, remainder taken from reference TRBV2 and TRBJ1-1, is EPEVTQTPSHQVTQMGQEVILRCVPISNHLYFYWYRQILGQKVEFLVSFYNNEISEKSEIFDDQFSVERPDGSNFTLKIRSTKLEDSAMYFCASRARRNTEAFFGQGTRLTVV.

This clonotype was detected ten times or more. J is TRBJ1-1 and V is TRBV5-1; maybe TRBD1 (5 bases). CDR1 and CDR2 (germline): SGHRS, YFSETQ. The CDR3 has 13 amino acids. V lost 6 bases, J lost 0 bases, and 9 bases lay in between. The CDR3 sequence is CASKRGMNTEAFF. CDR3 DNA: TGCGCCAGCAAAAGGGGAATGAACACTGAAGCTTTCTTT. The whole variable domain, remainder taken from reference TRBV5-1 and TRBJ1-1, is KAGVTQTPRYLIKTRGQQVTLSCSPISGHRSVSWYQQTPGQGLQFLFEYFSETQRNKGNFPGRFSGRQFSNSRSEMNVSTLELGDSALYLCASKRGMNTEAFFGQGTRLTVV.

CDR3 sequence: CASSFSRITEAFF. CDR3 sequence (DNA): TGTGCCAGCAGTTTCTCCAGAATCACTGAAGCTTTCTTT. This chain uses TRBV12-3 or TRBV12-4 with TRBJ1-1, with D unresolved. The CDR3 is 13 residues long. The V gene lost 3 bases and the J gene lost 4 bases, with 9 bases spanning the gap.

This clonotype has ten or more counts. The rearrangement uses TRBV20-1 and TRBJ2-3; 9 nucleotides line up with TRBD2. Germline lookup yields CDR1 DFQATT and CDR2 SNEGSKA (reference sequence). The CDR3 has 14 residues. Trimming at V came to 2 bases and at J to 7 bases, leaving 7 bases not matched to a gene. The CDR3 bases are TGCAGTGCTAGACCCGGGCTAGCGGGGTATACGCAGTATTTT. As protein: CSARPGLAGYTQYF.

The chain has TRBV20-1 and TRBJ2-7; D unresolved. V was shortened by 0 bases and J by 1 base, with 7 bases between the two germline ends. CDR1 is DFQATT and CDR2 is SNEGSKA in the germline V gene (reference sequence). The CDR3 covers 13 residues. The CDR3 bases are TGCAGTGCTAGAGATGACGGATCCTACGAGCAGTACTTC. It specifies CSARDDGSYEQYF.

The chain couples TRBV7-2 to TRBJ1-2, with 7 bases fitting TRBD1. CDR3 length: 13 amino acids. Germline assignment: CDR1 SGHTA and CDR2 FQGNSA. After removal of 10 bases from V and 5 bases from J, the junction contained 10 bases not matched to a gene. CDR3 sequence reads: CATDTWDRYGYTF. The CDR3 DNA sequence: TGTGCCACCGACACCTGGGACAGATATGGCTACACCTTC.

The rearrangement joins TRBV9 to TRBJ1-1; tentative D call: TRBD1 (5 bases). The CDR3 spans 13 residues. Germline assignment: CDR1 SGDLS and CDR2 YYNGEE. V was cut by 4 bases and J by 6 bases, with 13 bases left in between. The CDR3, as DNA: TGTGCCAGCAGCTCCCAGGGAGTCCCTGAAGCTTTCTTT. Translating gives CASSSQGVPEAFF.

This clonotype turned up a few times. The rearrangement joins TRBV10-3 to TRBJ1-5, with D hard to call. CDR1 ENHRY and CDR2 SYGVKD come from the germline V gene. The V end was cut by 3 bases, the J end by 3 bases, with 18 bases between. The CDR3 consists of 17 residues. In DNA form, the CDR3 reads TGTGCCATCAGTGATTTTAGGGCAGGTCCCTCCAATCAGCCCCAGCATTTT. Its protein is CAISDFRAGPSNQPQHF.